Shown below are 14 T cell receptor beta chains from a single sample sequenced in a study of Ad26.COV2.S vaccination and SARS-CoV-2 variants. Sequencing used immunoSEQ multiplex PCR; TCRdb keeps in-frame clones, though not all of them. The sample holds some 250,000 clones, around 87% seen once. The treatment is: around 19 received Ad26.COV2.S at low or high dose, single or two shots; 5 received placebo; per-sample allocation not given. Samples came from day 63 after the first vaccine or placebo injection. Specimen: peripheral blood, collected in a trial of Ad26.COV2.S vaccine versus placebo. All receptors derive from a person aged 18-65 years who received the Ad26.COV2.S COVID-19 vaccine or a placebo.

The chain links TRBV7-9 to TRBJ2-2; TRBD1 matches 8 bases. Germline trimming cut 5 bases from V and 7 bases from J; bases unmatched to any gene: 6. This CDR3 comprises 14 residues. Germline V CDR1 and CDR2: SEHNR, FQNEAQ (reference sequence). The CDR3 region is CASSIGTGGGELFF. CDR3 in DNA: TGTGCCAGCAGCATCGGGACAGGAGGCGGGGAGCTGTTTTTT.

V is TRBV7-2 and J is TRBJ2-7, with D perhaps matching TRBD1 (6 bases). V was clipped by 1 base and J by 1 base, with 11 bases between them. The CDR3 contains 15 residues. The germline gives CDR1 SGHTA, CDR2 FQGNSA. The chain's CDR3 is CASSLETGISYEQYF. CDR3 bases: TGTGCCAGCAGCTTAGAAACAGGGATTTCCTACGAGCAGTACTTC.

This CDR3 is CASSPIADRDINTEAFF. In DNA form, the CDR3 reads TGTGCCAGCAGCCCTATAGCTGACAGGGACATTAACACTGAAGCTTTCTTT. V usage is TRBV27 and J usage is TRBJ1-1, with 7 bases aligning to TRBD1. The CDR3 is made up of 17 amino acids. V was clipped by 6 bases and J by 2 bases; unmatched bases: 15. CDR1 and CDR2 (germline): MNHEY, SMNVEV (reference sequence).

This chain links TRBV5-1 with TRBJ2-5; a possible D gene is TRBD2 (6 bases). Trimming removed 1 base from V and 0 bases from J, with 10 bases in between. This CDR3 is built from 15 residues. CDR1 SGHRS and CDR2 YFSETQ come from the germline V gene. This chain's CDR3 is CASSLSSGYQETQYF. CDR3 sequence (DNA): TGCGCCAGCAGCTTGAGTAGCGGCTACCAAGAGACCCAGTACTTC.

The chain has TRBV6-5 and TRBJ1-2; D gene uncertain. This CDR3 has 12 amino acids. From germline, CDR1 is MNHEY and CDR2 SVGAGI. V was cut by 7 bases and J by 2 bases, with 8 bases left in between. This CDR3 is CASTYENYGYTF. For the CDR3, the DNA is TGTGCCAGCACCTACGAAAACTATGGCTACACCTTC.

The chain is built from TRBV30 and TRBJ2-2; 12 bases line up with TRBD2. This CDR3 spans 16 amino acids. After removal of 0 bases from V and 8 bases from J, the junction contained 7 bases not matched to a gene. Germline CDR1 reads GTSNPN; CDR2 reads SVGIG (reference sequence). Here the CDR3 DNA reads TGTGCCTGGAGTGTACTAACTAGCGGGAGGATGGGGGAGCTGTTTTTT. It encodes CAWSVLTSGRMGELFF.

This rearrangement joins TRBV11-2 to TRBJ2-3; 11 bases map to TRBD2. Germline assignment: CDR1 SGHAT and CDR2 FQNNGV. The CDR3 has 15 amino acids. Trimming took 3 bases from V and 1 from J; bases not matched to a gene: 0. CDR3 in amino acids: CASSFSGRGTDTQYF. CDR3 nucleotide sequence: TGTGCCAGCAGCTTTAGCGGGAGGGGCACAGATACGCAGTATTTT.

V usage is TRBV19 and J usage is TRBJ2-7, with TRBD2 identical over 9 bases. V shed 6 bases, J shed 3 bases, and the junction held 3 bases outside the gene matches. The CDR3 runs to 13 residues. Germline CDR1 and CDR2: LNHDA and SQIVND (reference sequence). The CDR3 sequence is CASSLAGNYEQYF. The CDR3 DNA follows: TGTGCCAGTAGCCTAGCGGGAAACTACGAGCAGTACTTC.

The rearrangement links TRBV10-3 to TRBJ2-6; 9 nucleotides line up with TRBD1. V gave up 6 bases and J gave up 0 bases; unmatched junction bases: 12. Germline CDR1 ENHRY, CDR2 SYGVKD. The CDR3 is 19 residues long. CDR3 sequence reads: CAIREETGTGLSGANVLTF. The CDR3 bases are TGTGCCATCAGGGAGGAGACCGGGACAGGGCTCTCTGGGGCCAACGTCCTGACTTTC.

The table lists this clone with a count of one. This rearrangement joins TRBV19 to TRBJ2-1; perhaps TRBD1 as D (6 bases). V was shortened by 7 bases and J by 6 bases, with 31 bases between the two germline ends. CDR1 and CDR2 from the germline V gene are LNHDA and SQIVND (reference sequence). The CDR3 is made up of 19 amino acids. CDR3 protein: CASNKAWAGAKVRFNEQFF. CDR3 sequence (DNA): TGTGCCAGTAACAAGGCGTGGGCAGGGGCAAAGGTCCGGTTCAATGAGCAGTTCTTC. The full variable domain, its missing parts supplied by reference TRBV19 and TRBJ2-1, is DGGITQSPKYLFRKEGQNVTLSCEQNLNHDAMYWYRQDPGQGLRLIYYSQIVNDFQKGDIAEGYSVSREKKESFPLTVTSAQKNPTAFYLCASNKAWAGAKVRFNEQFFGPGTRLTVL.

J is TRBJ2-3 and V is TRBV10-3, with 10 bases fitting TRBD2. This CDR3 has 15 residues. CDR1 and CDR2 from the germline V gene are ENHRY and SYGVKD. With V trimmed by 10 bases and J by 2 bases, 9 bases remained unmatched. CDR3 in amino acids: CATRTSGKPTDTQYF. CDR3 bases: TGTGCCACCCGCACTAGCGGGAAACCCACAGATACGCAGTATTTT.

This sequence joins TRBV5-6 and TRBJ1-2; D is perhaps TRBD1 (6 bases). Germline CDR1 SGHDT, CDR2 YYEEEE. The CDR3 extends over 14 amino acids. Trimming removed 0 bases from V and 4 bases from J, with 10 bases in between. CDR3 DNA: TGTGCCAGCAGCTTGGACAGGGCGGCCTATGGCTACACCTTC. Its protein is CASSLDRAAYGYTF.

This clone was observed once. The rearrangement links TRBV28 to TRBJ2-7; D may correspond to TRBD1 or TRBD2 (5 bases each). This CDR3 region has 14 residues. Per the germline V gene, CDR1 is MDHEN and CDR2 is SYDVKM. V lost 3 bases and J lost 5, with 14 bases in between. In DNA, the CDR3 is TGTGCCAGCAGTTTCCGCGAGGGGATCGACGAGCAGTACTTC. It specifies CASSFREGIDEQYF.

The gene calls are TRBV5-1 and TRBJ1-1; D unclear. In germline, CDR1 is SGHRS, CDR2 YFSETQ. Trimming took off 1 base at V and 0 bases at J, with 7 bases between the two ends. The CDR3 is 14 amino acids. This CDR3 reads CASSLHILNTEAFF. The CDR3 nucleotides read TGCGCCAGCAGCTTGCACATCCTGAACACTGAAGCTTTCTTT.